This passage covers 22 T cell receptor beta chains from one sample sequenced in a study of neoadjuvant nivolumab and ipilimumab in lung cancer. Clones were read by immunoSEQ multiplex PCR, and TCRdb kept only the in-frame ones, dropping some. The sample lists tens of thousands of clones; 82% were seen once. Sample: peripheral blood, taken before neoadjuvant nivolumab, alone or with ipilimumab. These receptors all come from an adult with non-small cell lung cancer.

The chain uses TRBV6-1 and TRBJ1-5; D unresolved. Germline-derived CDR1 and CDR2 are MNHNS and SASEGT. The CDR3 covers 13 residues. V lost 1 base and J 5 bases, leaving 6 bases between the germline ends. In DNA, the CDR3 is TGTGCCAGCAGTGAAGGGACTGATCAGCCCCAGCATTTT. It yields the protein CASSEGTDQPQHF.

This clone has only one observation. The V gene is TRBV18, the J gene TRBJ2-2; a possible D gene is TRBD2 (6 bases). The CDR3 runs 13 residues. The ends were cut back, 5 bases at V and 2 bases at J, with 6 bases in the middle. Germline V CDR1 and CDR2: KGHSH, LQKENI. For the CDR3, the DNA is TGTGCCAGCTCAGGGACTAACACCGGGGAGCTGTTTTTT. The encoded protein is CASSGTNTGELFF.

The chain employs TRBV2 and TRBJ1-5; D gene unclear. The CDR3 consists of 15 residues. CDR1 and CDR2 (germline): SNHLY, FYNNEI. The V end was cut by 6 bases, the J end by 2 bases, with 14 bases between. In nucleotides, the CDR3 is TGTGCCAGCAGCCAAGACATGAGCGGCAATCAGCCCCAGCATTTT. The encoded protein is CASSQDMSGNQPQHF.

CDR3 residues: CASSQGGVIQETQYF. CDR3 bases: TGCGCCAGCAGCCAGGGGGGGGTGATCCAAGAGACCCAGTACTTC. The V gene is TRBV5-1, the J gene TRBJ2-5; D may be TRBD1 or TRBD2 (7 bases each). Trimming shortened V by 4 bases and J by 1 base, and 14 bases separated the two germline ends. The germline V gene encodes CDR1 SGHRS and CDR2 YFSETQ. CDR3 length equals 15 residues.

This clone occurred once. The rearrangement uses TRBV6-5 and TRBJ2-3; D unresolved. The CDR3 consists of 13 residues. V was trimmed by 2 bases and J by 4 bases, leaving 7 bases between them. Germline-derived CDR1 and CDR2 are MNHEY and SVGAGI. CDR3 loop: CASSYGGADTQYF. The CDR3 nucleotides are TGTGCCAGCAGTTACGGTGGGGCAGATACGCAGTATTTT.

This sequence joins TRBV5-6 and TRBJ2-7; D unclear. This CDR3 is built from 14 residues. Trimming removed 5 bases at V and 4 bases at J, with 16 bases between. Germline V CDR1 and CDR2: SGHDT, YYEEEE. The CDR3 protein is CASRPGPLLYEQYF. The CDR3 DNA sequence: TGTGCCAGCAGACCGGGCCCTCTACTATACGAGCAGTACTTC. Full variable domain (outside the CDR3, taken from reference TRBV5-6 and TRBJ2-7): DAGVTQSPTHLIKTRGQQVTLRCSPKSGHDTVSWYQQALGQGPQFIFQYYEEEERQRGNFPDRFSGHQFPNYSSELNVNALLLGDSALYLCASRPGPLLYEQYFGPGTRLTVT.

This chain joins TRBV5-6 and TRBJ2-2; TRBD2 aligns across 11 bases. This CDR3 spans 16 amino acids. CDR1 and CDR2 from the germline V gene are SGHDT and YYEEEE. Unmatched junction bases numbered 7, after V lost 4 bases and J lost 5 bases. CDR3 sequence (DNA): TGTGCCAGCAGCCCGGCCCGACTAGCGGGAACCGGGGAGCTGTTTTTT. It codes for CASSPARLAGTGELFF.

This clone has just one count. The chain couples TRBV19 to TRBJ1-5; D is ambiguous. Germline V CDR1 and CDR2: LNHDA, SQIVND (reference sequence). The CDR3 loop spans 14 amino acids. The ends were cut back, 3 bases at V and 3 bases at J, with 9 bases in the middle. CDR3: CASSMAQFNQPQHF. Here the CDR3 DNA reads TGTGCCAGTAGTATGGCCCAATTCAATCAGCCCCAGCATTTT.

The chain couples TRBV18 to TRBJ2-7; D possibly corresponds to TRBD1 (6 bases). CDR1 and CDR2 from the germline V gene are KGHSH and LQKENI. The CDR3 is 14 amino acids. V dropped 5 bases and J dropped 2 bases, with 13 bases sitting between them. CDR3: CASSVSRDTYEQYF. The CDR3 nucleotides are TGTGCCAGCTCAGTCTCCCGGGACACCTACGAGCAGTACTTC.

This clone appeared a single time. The chain couples TRBV30 to TRBJ2-7; D remains unclear. The V end was cut by 0 bases, the J end by 3 bases, with 12 bases between. This CDR3 region has 14 residues. CDR1 and CDR2 from the germline V gene are GTSNPN and SVGIG (reference sequence). The CDR3 protein is CAWSVGVKGYEQYF. CDR3 bases: TGTGCCTGGAGTGTCGGAGTAAAGGGCTACGAGCAGTACTTC.

This clone is a singleton in its sample. The genes are TRBV7-9 and TRBJ2-1; the match to TRBD1 covers 12 bases. V was clipped by 1 base and J by 9 bases; unmatched bases: 4. This CDR3 spans 15 amino acids. The germline CDR1 and CDR2 sequences are SEHNR and FQNEAQ (reference sequence). CDR3 amino acids: CASSLGDRGHGEQFF. For the CDR3, the DNA is TGTGCCAGCAGCTTAGGGGACAGGGGGCATGGTGAGCAGTTCTTC.

The chain combines TRBV7-9 with TRBJ1-2, with a tentative D call TRBD1 (5 bases). This CDR3 contains 15 residues. CDR1 and CDR2 from the germline V gene are SEHNR and FQNEAQ (reference sequence). Trimming shortened V by 1 base and J by 3 bases, and 12 bases separated the two germline ends. The CDR3: CASSLGWGADYGYTF. The DNA of the CDR3 is TGTGCCAGCAGCTTAGGGTGGGGCGCGGACTATGGCTACACCTTC.

The chain has TRBV5-1 and TRBJ1-1; 8 bases agree with TRBD1. The CDR3 loop spans 15 amino acids. Germline-derived CDR1 and CDR2 are SGHRS and YFSETQ. After removal of 0 bases from V and 4 bases from J, the junction contained 5 bases not matched to a gene. Here the CDR3 DNA reads TGCGCCAGCAGCTTGGGGACAGGGATTATCACTGAAGCTTTCTTT. This gives the protein CASSLGTGIITEAFF. Supplemented by reference TRBV5-1 and TRBJ1-1, the full variable domain reads KAGVTQTPRYLIKTRGQQVTLSCSPISGHRSVSWYQQTPGQGLQFLFEYFSETQRNKGNFPGRFSGRQFSNSRSEMNVSTLELGDSALYLCASSLGTGIITEAFFGQGTRLTVV.

The chain uses TRBV5-1 and TRBJ2-4, with D perhaps matching TRBD2 (5 bases). The CDR3 spans 14 residues. The germline V gene has CDR1 SGHRS and CDR2 YFSETQ. Trimming took 2 bases from V and 8 from J, leaving 14 bases between them. CDR3: CASSFTGRGDIQYF. CDR3 DNA sequence: TGCGCCAGCAGCTTTACCGGACGGGGTGACATTCAGTACTTC. Complete variable domain (other parts from reference TRBV5-1 and TRBJ2-4): KAGVTQTPRYLIKTRGQQVTLSCSPISGHRSVSWYQQTPGQGLQFLFEYFSETQRNKGNFPGRFSGRQFSNSRSEMNVSTLELGDSALYLCASSFTGRGDIQYFGAGTRLSVL.

The V and J genes are TRBV12-5 and TRBJ2-3; TRBD2 matches at 9 bases. The CDR3 totals 17 residues. V was clipped by 0 bases and J by 5 bases; unmatched bases: 9. CDR1 is LGHNT and CDR2 is FRNRAP in the germline V gene. The CDR3 DNA sequence: TGTGCTAGTGGTTTGGTACAGGCGGGAGGGTCGGTAGATACGCAGTATTTT. Translating gives CASGLVQAGGSVDTQYF.

This chain uses TRBV7-2 with TRBJ1-1; D gene ambiguous. This CDR3 region has 14 residues. The V and J ends lost 1 base and 5 bases respectively, with 11 bases between them. CDR1 is SGHTA and CDR2 is FQGNSA in the germline V gene. CDR3 in DNA: TGTGCCAGCAGCTTAGTGGGATGGGAGACTGAAGCTTTCTTT. It yields the protein CASSLVGWETEAFF.

This rearrangement joins TRBV18 to TRBJ2-1, with TRBD2 identical over 10 bases. J lost 9 bases, V lost 3 bases, and 11 bases had no gene match. The CDR3 has 16 amino acids. The V gene's germline CDR1 is KGHSH and CDR2 LQKENI. This chain's CDR3 is CASSPRTSGTGAEQFF. The CDR3, as DNA: TGTGCCAGCTCACCCCGGACTAGCGGAACAGGGGCTGAGCAGTTCTTC.

CDR3 sequence (DNA): TGCGCCAGCAGCCACTCACAGGGGCGGCGAATGAACACTGAAGCTTTCTTT. This sequence encodes CASSHSQGRRMNTEAFF. This chain uses TRBV4-1 with TRBJ1-1, with 7 bases matching TRBD1. The germline CDR1 and CDR2 sequences are MGHRA and YSYEKL. The length of the CDR3 is 17 residues. V lost 3 bases, J lost 0 bases, and 10 bases stayed unmatched.

CDR3 amino acids: CASSASGMETQYF. The CDR3 DNA reads TGTGCCAGCAGCGCTAGCGGGATGGAGACCCAGTACTTC. This rearrangement joins TRBV11-2 to TRBJ2-5; 9 bases align to TRBD2. CDR3 length equals 13 residues. The germline V gene encodes CDR1 SGHAT and CDR2 FQNNGV. Trimming took 5 bases from V and 5 from J; bases not matched to a gene: 3.

This sequence joins TRBV7-9 and TRBJ1-2, with D possibly being TRBD1 (5 bases). V was clipped by 6 bases and J by 5 bases, with 10 bases between them. The CDR3 is 12 amino acids. Germline lookup yields CDR1 SEHNR and CDR2 FQNEAQ (reference sequence). The CDR3 protein is CASRGDGYGYTF. CDR3 nucleotides: TGTGCCAGCAGGGGGGACGGATATGGCTACACCTTC.

The genes are TRBV11-3 and TRBJ2-7, with D uncertain. Trimming took off 0 bases at V and 0 bases at J, with 9 bases between the two ends. There are 15 residues in the CDR3. Germline-derived CDR1 and CDR2 are SGHNT and YENEEA. The CDR3, as DNA: TGTGCCAGCAGCTTAGATTCCGTTAGCTCCTACGAGCAGTACTTC. Its protein product is CASSLDSVSSYEQYF.

The chain combines TRBV5-6 with TRBJ2-7; TRBD1 is a possible D gene (6 bases). This CDR3 is built from 15 residues. The germline V gene has CDR1 SGHDT and CDR2 YYEEEE. Trimming took off 1 base at V and 1 base at J, with 12 bases between the two ends. The CDR3 DNA reads as TGTGCCAGCAGCTTGTTGCTGGGGGCGTCCTACGAGCAGTACTTC. It encodes CASSLLLGASYEQYF. Complete variable domain (other parts from reference TRBV5-6 and TRBJ2-7): DAGVTQSPTHLIKTRGQQVTLRCSPKSGHDTVSWYQQALGQGPQFIFQYYEEEERQRGNFPDRFSGHQFPNYSSELNVNALLLGDSALYLCASSLLLGASYEQYFGPGTRLTVT.